Below, one T cell receptor beta chain is given with its context. The data were obtained in a study of blood T cell repertoires in COVID-19. Produced via immunoSEQ multiplex PCR; TCRdb's table is partial and in-frame only. Found here are about 73,000 clones, 81% of them singletons; the top ten hold 20% to 25%. Germline CDR1 reads SQVTM; CDR2 reads ANQGSEA. Trimming cost V 7 bases and J 3 bases, with 15 bases left between them. CDR3 length: 13 amino acids. Sequencing was carried out using peripheral blood. The chain has TRBV29-1 and TRBJ1-2; unclear D gene. The source of this sequence is a woman aged 70-85 years with acute or convalescent COVID-19. CDR3 in amino acids: CSALSVQDYGYTF. The CDR3 nucleotides are TGCAGCGCCCTTTCTGTCCAGGACTATGGCTACACCTTC.